Listed below are T cell receptor beta chains from one sample, sequenced in a study of T cells in Graves' hyperthyroidism and ophthalmopathy. MiXCR was run by TCRdb on the multiplex PCR reads, yielding one entry per CDR3 protein. The sample carries around 340,000 distinct CDR3 sequences, roughly a sixth recorded once. Specimen: blood. These receptors came from a woman younger than 45 with Graves' hyperthyroidism that later progressed to Graves' ophthalmopathy. Each CDR3 is given with its conserved first and last residue. The D gene is left open where the match is weak. Part of the rows lack a size; the others show once, few, many or a class for expanded clones.

>NA|TRBJ1-1|TRBV3-1|17|NA
TGTGCCAGCAGCCCAGATCCGGACATCCTGGTGAACACTGAAGCTTTCTTT
CASSPDPDILVNTEAFF
>NA|TRBJ2-5|TRBV20-1|14|many
TGCAGTGCTAGACAACCGGGGTGGGTGGAGACCCAGTACTTC
CSARQPGWVETQYF
>NA|TRBJ1-2|TRBV12-3/TRBV12-4|13|many
TGTGCCAGCAGGGACTCCGTTGGGGGGGGCTACACCTTC
CASRDSVGGGYTF
>TRBD2|TRBJ2-1|TRBV28|15|many
TGTGCCAGCAGTTTTCTCGGGGGGGGGTACAATGAGCAGTTCTTC
CASSFLGGGYNEQFF
>NA|TRBJ2-1|TRBV27|16|many
TGTGCCAGCAGTAAAGACAGTTTCAGCTCCTACAATGAGCAGTTCTTC
CASSKDSFSSYNEQFF
>NA|TRBJ1-1|TRBV29-1|11|few
TGCAGCGGTGTAGATTACACTGAAGCTTTCTTT
CSGVDYTEAFF
>NA|TRBJ2-3|TRBV12-3/TRBV12-4|14|many
TGTGCCAGCAGTTTAGGGCCAGGGGCAGATACGCAGTATTTT
CASSLGPGADTQYF
>TRBD1|TRBJ1-1|TRBV6-1|15|few
TGTGCCAGCAGTGCCAATGGACAGGTAAACACTGAAGCTTTCTTT
CASSANGQVNTEAFF
>NA|TRBJ1-1|TRBV28|16|many
TGTGCCAGCAGCCCGCCGGGACAAACTAGGGACACTGAAGCTTTCTTT
CASSPPGQTRDTEAFF
>NA|TRBJ2-3|TRBV2|13|NA
TGTGCCAGCAGTGTCCTCGTAACAGATACGCAGTATTTT
CASSVLVTDTQYF
>TRBD2|TRBJ2-5|TRBV10-3|14|NA
TGTGCCATTGGACTAGCGGGGGGCCGTGAGACCCAGTACTTC
CAIGLAGGRETQYF
>TRBD1|TRBJ2-5|TRBV11-2|15|NA
TGTGCCAGCAGCTTAGTGGGACAGGGGGTGGAGACCCAGTACTTC
CASSLVGQGVETQYF
>NA|TRBJ2-7|TRBV7-9|12|NA
TGTGCCAGCAGCTTCCAGGGCCACGAGCAGTACTTC
CASSFQGHEQYF
>TRBD2|TRBJ2-3|TRBV6-1|14|many
TGTGCCAGCAGGATTTCTAGCGGCCAAGATACGCAGTATTTT
CASRISSGQDTQYF
>TRBD1|TRBJ1-2|TRBV6-1|14|many
TGTGCCAGCAGACAACAGGGGCCCGACTATGGCTACACCTTC
CASRQQGPDYGYTF
>NA|TRBJ2-3|TRBV20-1|14|many
TGCAGTGCTAGTAGTGGCATCGGCACAGATACGCAGTATTTT
CSASSGIGTDTQYF
>NA|TRBJ2-3|TRBV20-1|11|many
TGCAGTGCTAGAGTTAGAGATACGCAGTATTTT
CSARVRDTQYF
>TRBD1|TRBJ2-5|TRBV6-5|16|many
TGTGCCAGCAGATACCGGGACAGGGGGCTTTGGGAGACCCAGTACTTC
CASRYRDRGLWETQYF
>NA|TRBJ1-5|TRBV19|15|NA
TGTGCCAGTAGTATCGGTGTTTCTGGCAATCAGCCCCAGCATTTT
CASSIGVSGNQPQHF
>NA|TRBJ2-3|TRBV14|16|many
TGTGCCAGCAGCCAAGATAAGGGTAACTTGGCAGATACGCAGTATTTT
CASSQDKGNLADTQYF
>TRBD2|TRBJ2-4|TRBV2|14|NA
TGTGCCAGCAGTGGGACTAGCGGGAGGAACATTCAGTACTTC
CASSGTSGRNIQYF
>NA|TRBJ2-4|TRBV28|14|many
TGTGCCAGCAGTTTAGCTTTGGGGGGCGACATTCAGTACTTC
CASSLALGGDIQYF
>NA|TRBJ2-7|TRBV29-1|13|many
TGCAGCGTTGTTCCGGACTTCTCCTACGAGCAGTACTTC
CSVVPDFSYEQYF
>NA|TRBJ1-2|TRBV7-9|14|NA
TGTGCCAGCAGCTTAGGAAACAGGATCTATGGCTACACCTTC
CASSLGNRIYGYTF
>TRBD1|TRBJ2-7|TRBV19|15|NA
TGTGCCAGTAGTATGTACGGGACAGGGACGCACGAGCAGTACTTC
CASSMYGTGTHEQYF
>NA|TRBJ2-2|TRBV28|16|many
TGTGCCAGCAGTTCCGGACTGGATTCGAACACCGGGGAGCTGTTTTTT
CASSSGLDSNTGELFF
>TRBD2|TRBJ2-5|TRBV20-1|16|many
TGCAGTGCTAGAGAAGACGTACTAGCGGGGAGTGAGACCCAGTACTTC
CSAREDVLAGSETQYF
>TRBD1|TRBJ2-7|TRBV29-1|13|NA
TGCAGCGCCGTGACAGGGGATCGCTACGAGCAGTACTTC
CSAVTGDRYEQYF
>TRBD2|TRBJ2-1|TRBV12-5|14|many
TGTGCTAGTGGTTTGTTTGGCGGGGGCAATGAGCAGTTCTTC
CASGLFGGGNEQFF
>TRBD2|TRBJ2-1|TRBV11-2|16|few
TGTGCCAGCAGCTTATTGCTACTAGCGGACGTTAATGAGCAGTTCTTC
CASSLLLLADVNEQFF
>TRBD1|TRBJ2-1|TRBV12-3/TRBV12-4|11|many
TGTGCCAGCAGCGAGGGACAGGGTCAGTTCTTC
CASSEGQGQFF
>TRBD1|TRBJ1-6|TRBV28|13|many
TGTGCCAGCAGGACAGGGCCGAGTTCACCCCTCCACTTT
CASRTGPSSPLHF
>TRBD1|TRBJ1-1|TRBV29-1|13|many
TGCAGCGTAAGACAGGGGATAGGCACTGAAGCTTTCTTT
CSVRQGIGTEAFF
>NA|TRBJ1-2|TRBV27|13|many
TGTGCCAGCAGTTTATCGTCAGGGTATGGCTACACCTTC
CASSLSSGYGYTF
>NA|TRBJ2-3|TRBV24-1|19|NA
TGTGCCACCAGTGACCCCTGGAAGGAGGGTGGGGATCTCACAGATACGCAGTATTTT
CATSDPWKEGGDLTDTQYF
>TRBD1|TRBJ2-6|TRBV6-1|19|many
TGTGCCAGCAGGCTATTACAGGGGAGAGGCTTAGTTGGGGCCAACGTCCTGACTTTC
CASRLLQGRGLVGANVLTF
>TRBD1|TRBJ1-3|TRBV4-2|17|NA
TGTGCCAGCAGCCAAGATCTTACAGGGGGCTTTGGAAACACCATATATTTT
CASSQDLTGGFGNTIYF
>TRBD1|TRBJ1-2|TRBV15|16|few
TGTGCCACCAGCAGAGATCTAATAGGGGGCAGATATGGCTACACCTTC
CATSRDLIGGRYGYTF
>NA|TRBJ2-5|TRBV7-2|14|many
TGTGCCAGCAGCTTAGCTGGGTCCCCAGAGACCCAGTACTTC
CASSLAGSPETQYF
>NA|TRBJ2-5|TRBV7-9|14|many
TGTGCCAGCAGCTTGAACAGCTACCAAGAGACCCAGTACTTC
CASSLNSYQETQYF
>NA|TRBJ2-7|TRBV11-2|13|NA
TGTGCCAGCAGCTGGGGCGACGCCTACGAGCAGTACTTC
CASSWGDAYEQYF
>NA|TRBJ2-3|TRBV27|14|many
TGTGCCAGCAGCGACTCGGATATCACAGATACGCAGTATTTT
CASSDSDITDTQYF
>TRBD1|TRBJ1-2|TRBV13|14|NA
TGTGCCAGCAGCTTACCGGGACAGGGAAATGGCTACACCTTC
CASSLPGQGNGYTF
>TRBD2|TRBJ2-3|TRBV3-1|20|many
TGTGCCAGCAGCCAAGTGGTAGCGGGGTACCGCTCTTTTAGCACAGATACGCAGTATTTT
CASSQVVAGYRSFSTDTQYF
>TRBD2|TRBJ2-3|TRBV5-6|18|few
TGTGCCAGCAGCCCAACGGAACTAGCGGACCCGGCGGCAGATACGCAGTATTTT
CASSPTELADPAADTQYF
>TRBD2|TRBJ2-1|TRBV5-1|15|NA
TGCGCCAGCAGCCCCCCCGGGACTAGCATCAATGAGCAGTTCTTC
CASSPPGTSINEQFF
>TRBD1|TRBJ1-5|TRBV5-1|15|NA
TGCGCCAGCAGCCGGACAGGGGGCAGGCGTCAGCCCCAGCATTTT
CASSRTGGRRQPQHF
>TRBD2|TRBJ2-1|TRBV11-2|17|many
TGTGCCAGCAGCTTATGGGAGGGGCTAGGTTCCTACAATGAGCAGTTCTTC
CASSLWEGLGSYNEQFF
>NA|TRBJ1-4|TRBV28|15|many
TGTGCCAGCAGTCCTGTCGTGGCTCGTAATGAAAAACTGTTTTTT
CASSPVVARNEKLFF
>TRBD2|TRBJ2-5|TRBV5-1|14|many
TGCGCCAGCAGCTTGACAGCGGGGCAAGAGACCCAGTACTTC
CASSLTAGQETQYF
>NA|TRBJ2-1|TRBV20-1|16|few
TGCAGTGCTAGAGATTTGTGGCAGGGGGGGGACAATGAGCAGTTCTTC
CSARDLWQGGDNEQFF
>TRBD1|TRBJ1-5|TRBV27|15|NA
TGTGCCAGCAGTTTGGGGCTGACAGGGCATCAGCCCCAGCATTTT
CASSLGLTGHQPQHF
>NA|TRBJ2-4|TRBV5-6|13|NA
TGTGCCAGCAAAACAATCGAAAAAAACATTCAGTACTTC
CASKTIEKNIQYF
>NA|TRBJ2-1|TRBV28|15|few
TGTGCCAGCAGTTTATCCCTGCCGCGTTACAATGAGCAGTTCTTC
CASSLSLPRYNEQFF